A selection of T cell receptor beta chains follows, all from one sample in a study of response to subunit inactivated influenza vaccine. MiXCR, run by TCRdb on the RT-PCR reads, gives a single entry per CDR3 protein. This table has around 580,000 distinct CDR3 sequences, around 15% appearing once. Sequences were derived from PBMCs from blood, sampled about 11 days after vaccination. The source is a man aged 50-60 years who received an inactivated influenza vaccine. Each CDR3 is given with its conserved first and last residue. The D gene is left open where the match is weak. Only some rows state a clone size, as once, few, many or a class for expanded clones.

clone_size	cdr3_length	d_call	v_call	j_call	cdr3_aa	cdr3_nt
-	12	-	TRBV12-3/TRBV12-4	TRBJ2-3	CASNMGTDTQYF	TGTGCCAGCAACATGGGCACAGATACGCAGTATTTT
few	15	-	TRBV20-1	TRBJ1-1	CSATIPGGRGTEAFF	TGCAGTGCTACTATACCGGGGGGAAGGGGGACTGAAGCTTTCTTT
many	15	-	TRBV20-1	TRBJ1-3	CSASPGRGPGNTIYF	TGCAGTGCTAGCCCCGGACGGGGGCCTGGAAACACCATATATTTT
-	18	TRBD1	TRBV11-1	TRBJ1-4	CASSSGTGGRQTNEKLFF	TGTGCCAGCAGCTCCGGGACAGGGGGACGGCAAACTAATGAAAAACTGTTTTTT
few	16	TRBD2	TRBV9	TRBJ2-2	CASSVEGLAGVGELFF	TGTGCCAGCAGCGTAGAGGGACTAGCGGGAGTCGGGGAGCTGTTTTTT
-	19	-	TRBV9	TRBJ2-2	CASSVASVRLLANTGELFF	TGTGCCAGCAGCGTAGCTTCGGTGCGCCTTCTCGCGAACACCGGGGAGCTGTTTTTT
many	14	-	TRBV11-3	TRBJ2-1	CASSLERFHNEQFF	TGTGCCAGCAGCTTAGAAAGGTTCCACAATGAGCAGTTCTTC
few	17	TRBD2	TRBV3-1	TRBJ2-7	CASSQSYSGGASYEQYF	TGTGCCAGCAGCCAGTCATATAGCGGGGGGGCCTCCTACGAGCAGTACTTC
once	16	-	TRBV27	TRBJ2-7	CASSILGTRWIYEQYF	TGTGCCAGCAGCATATTAGGGACAAGATGGATCTACGAGCAGTACTTC
few	13	TRBD1	TRBV27	TRBJ2-7	CASSLETGYEQYF	TGTGCCAGCAGTTTAGAGACAGGGTACGAGCAGTACTTC
few	16	TRBD1	TRBV5-1	TRBJ2-2	CASSLTGTGGSGELFF	TGCGCCAGCAGCTTAACCGGGACAGGGGGCTCCGGGGAGCTGTTTTTT
-	16	-	TRBV27	TRBJ2-1	CASSLVIGRGDNEQFF	TGTGCCAGCAGTTTAGTTATTGGTAGGGGAGACAATGAGCAGTTCTTC
few	17	TRBD2	TRBV7-9	TRBJ2-5	CASSLVSLAELDETQYF	TGTGCCAGCAGCTTAGTTTCGCTAGCGGAGCTTGACGAGACCCAGTACTTC
many	15	-	TRBV5-1	TRBJ2-1	CASSPDSSSYNEQFF	TGCGCCAGCAGCCCCGACTCTAGCTCCTACAATGAGCAGTTCTTC
-	13	-	TRBV10-3	TRBJ2-5	CAIRADLGETQYF	TGTGCCATCAGGGCCGATCTAGGGGAGACCCAGTACTTC
-	15	-	TRBV5-5	TRBJ1-3	CASSLDVFSGNTIYF	TGTGCCAGCAGCTTGGACGTCTTCTCTGGAAACACCATATATTTT
once	15	TRBD2	TRBV12-3/TRBV12-4	TRBJ2-1	CASTESGSSYNEQFF	TGTGCCAGCACCGAAAGCGGGAGCTCCTACAATGAGCAGTTCTTC
few	14	TRBD1	TRBV15	TRBJ1-1	CATSVDRVSTEAFF	TGTGCCACCAGCGTAGACAGGGTGAGCACTGAAGCTTTCTTT
-	14	TRBD1	TRBV27	TRBJ1-1	CASSRQGFDTEAFF	TGTGCCAGCAGTAGACAGGGGTTCGACACTGAAGCTTTCTTT
few	14	TRBD1	TRBV10-3	TRBJ2-5	CAIRKTGSAETQYF	TGTGCCATCAGGAAGACAGGGTCGGCAGAGACCCAGTACTTC
few	11	-	TRBV28	TRBJ1-1	CASSSNMDAFF	TGTGCCAGCAGTAGCAACATGGATGCTTTCTTT
few	21	TRBD2	TRBV11-2	TRBJ2-1	CASSLSWGGQGLARGYNEQFF	TGTGCCAGCAGCTTATCTTGGGGAGGGCAGGGCTTGGCTCGAGGGTACAATGAGCAGTTCTTC
few	14	-	TRBV6-1	TRBJ1-3	CASSDWTEAGTIYF	TGTGCCAGCAGTGACTGGACCGAGGCGGGCACCATATATTTT
many	13	-	TRBV12-3/TRBV12-4	TRBJ2-4	CASSFGTLGIQYF	TGTGCCAGCAGCTTTGGGACTCTCGGCATTCAGTACTTC
few	16	TRBD2	TRBV7-7	TRBJ2-1	CASSPTASGGYNEQFF	TGTGCCAGCAGCCCGACAGCTAGCGGGGGTTACAATGAGCAGTTCTTC
-	14	-	TRBV6-5	TRBJ2-5	CASSYTGSQETQYF	TGTGCCAGCAGTTACACAGGTTCCCAAGAGACTCAGTACTTC
-	14	-	TRBV7-9	TRBJ2-7	CASDSVQGSYEQYF	TGTGCCAGCGATTCAGTGCAGGGGTCCTACGAGCAGTACTTC
-	16	TRBD2	TRBV7-2	TRBJ2-7	CASSLVGGGASYEQYF	TGTGCCAGCAGCTTAGTTGGCGGGGGGGCGTCCTACGAGCAGTACTTC
few	13	TRBD1	TRBV2	TRBJ1-5	CASRDRGIQPQHF	TGTGCCAGCCGGGACAGGGGAATTCAGCCCCAGCATTTT
-	13	-	TRBV6-2/TRBV6-3	TRBJ2-3	CASTLTQTDTQYF	TGTGCCAGCACCTTGACCCAGACAGATACGCAGTATTTT
few	14	TRBD1	TRBV29-1	TRBJ1-5	CSAAGTDSNQPQHF	TGCAGCGCCGCCGGGACAGATAGCAATCAGCCCCAGCATTTT
-	16	TRBD2	TRBV28	TRBJ2-7	CASGRWGLAVTYEQYF	TGTGCCAGCGGCCGATGGGGACTAGCGGTGACCTACGAGCAGTACTTC
-	16	-	TRBV6-1	TRBJ2-3	CASSTPGATSTDTQYF	TGTGCCAGCAGTACCCCGGGAGCGACGAGCACAGATACGCAGTATTTT
-	16	-	TRBV20-1	TRBJ2-5	CSARDASARGKETQYF	TGCAGTGCTAGAGATGCTAGCGCAAGGGGCAAAGAGACCCAGTACTTC
few	16	TRBD2	TRBV14	TRBJ2-1	CASSQLLGLAVNEQFF	TGTGCCAGCAGCCAGCTTCTGGGACTAGCGGTTAATGAGCAGTTCTTC
few	11	-	TRBV7-8	TRBJ2-5	CASMVGETLYF	TGTGCCAGCATGGTGGGGGAGACCCTGTACTTC
few	12	-	TRBV6-2/TRBV6-3	TRBJ2-7	CASTPDKDEQYF	TGTGCCAGCACCCCCGACAAAGACGAGCAGTACTTC
few	17	TRBD2	TRBV5-3	TRBJ2-1	CARSLAPGTSIPDEQFF	TGTGCCAGAAGCTTGGCCCCCGGGACTAGCATACCCGATGAGCAGTTCTTC
few	16	-	TRBV4-3	TRBJ2-1	CASSQDLGPPHNEQFF	TGCGCCAGCAGCCAAGATTTGGGCCCACCACACAATGAGCAGTTCTTC
many	14	TRBD2	TRBV7-9	TRBJ2-1	CASSFTSGYNEQFF	TGTGCCAGCAGCTTCACTAGCGGGTACAATGAGCAGTTCTTC
-	12	-	TRBV20-1	TRBJ2-3	CSARDLSGTQYF	TGCAGTGCTAGAGATCTAAGTGGAACGCAGTATTTT
-	16	TRBD2	TRBV3-1	TRBJ2-5	CASSPRTRTSQETQYF	TGTGCCAGCAGCCCCCGAACGAGGACTAGCCAAGAGACCCAGTACTTC
-	16	TRBD2	TRBV5-1	TRBJ2-7	CASSLATSGVSYEQYF	TGCGCCAGCAGCTTGGCAACTAGCGGGGTGAGCTACGAGCAGTACTTC
-	14	-	TRBV7-9	TRBJ1-1	CASSLGGLYTEAFF	TGTGCCAGCAGCTTGGGGGGGTTGTACACTGAAGCTTTCTTT
many	14	-	TRBV12-3/TRBV12-4	TRBJ2-7	CASSLAYGYYEQYF	TGTGCCAGCAGTTTAGCGTACGGCTACTACGAGCAGTACTTC
few	17	TRBD1	TRBV6-1	TRBJ2-5	CASSQSRRGPYQETQYF	TGTGCCAGCAGTCAAAGCCGTAGGGGGCCCTACCAAGAGACCCAGTACTTC